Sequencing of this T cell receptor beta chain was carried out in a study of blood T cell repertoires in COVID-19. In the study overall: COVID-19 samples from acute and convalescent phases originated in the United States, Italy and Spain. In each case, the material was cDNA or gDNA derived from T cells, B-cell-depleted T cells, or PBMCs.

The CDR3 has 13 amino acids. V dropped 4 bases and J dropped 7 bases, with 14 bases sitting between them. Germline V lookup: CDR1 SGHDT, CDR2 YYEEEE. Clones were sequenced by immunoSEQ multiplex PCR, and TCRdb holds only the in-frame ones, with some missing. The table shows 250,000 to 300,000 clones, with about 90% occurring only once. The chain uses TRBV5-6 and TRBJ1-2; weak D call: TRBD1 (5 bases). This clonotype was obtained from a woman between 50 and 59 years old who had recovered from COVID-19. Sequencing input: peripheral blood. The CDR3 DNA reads TGTGCCAGCAGCCCTCAGGGAGGGTTTGGCTACACCTTC. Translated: CASSPQGGFGYTF.